This T cell receptor beta chain was sequenced in a study of cytomegalovirus exposure and HLA in healthy donors. Notes on the study in general: The authors enumerated roughly 180 TCR beta chains as linked to cytomegalovirus.

The method was immunoSEQ multiplex PCR; TCRdb's version includes in-frame clones alone and lacks a portion of them. The sample records about 140,000 clones, 86% being singletons. Turning to this clone: Its antigen is unidentified.

Germline V gene sequence: CDR1 SGHRS, CDR2 YFSETQ. V gave up 4 bases and J gave up 1 base; unmatched junction bases: 4. The CDR3 extends over 15 amino acids. The TCR was taken from a man between 18 and 29 years old in good health and CMV-seronegative. The chain employs TRBV5-1 and TRBJ2-3, with 9 bases aligning to TRBD1. Sequencing was done on a sample of PBMCs. CDR3 region: CASSRGQGGTDTQYF. Written as DNA, the CDR3 is TGCGCCAGCAGCCGGGGACAGGGAGGCACAGATACGCAGTATTTT.